This T cell receptor (beta chain) was sequenced during a study of memory CD4+ T cells and cytomegalovirus serostatus. Generated by immunoSEQ multiplex PCR, the TCRdb table keeps only in-frame clones and is missing some. The sample yields 50,000 or so clones, over 60% seen once. Single viable CD3+CD4+CD8-CD45RO+ cells were sorted as the memory CD4+ T cells. Positive selection with CD4 microbeads enriched total CD4+ T cells. The table lists this clone with a few counts. The source of this sequence is an adult in good health and CMV-seropositive. The material sequenced was memory CD4+ T cells from blood.

As DNA, the CDR3 is TGTGCCAGCAGCTTAAGTCGGGGCACTGAAGCTTTCTTT. As protein: CASSLSRGTEAFF. This chain connects TRBV7-9 to TRBJ1-1; no clear D. The V end was cut by 2 bases, the J end by 4 bases, with 8 bases between. Germline V lookup: CDR1 SEHNR, CDR2 FQNEAQ (reference sequence). There are 13 residues in the CDR3.